This T cell receptor (beta chain) emerged from a study of lymphopenia after photon versus proton radiotherapy. Notes on the study in general: After lymphocyte nadir, photon-treated repertoires showed oligoclonal expansion, especially CD8+ Temra. Authors raise, but do not show, better survival with proton therapy. Relative stability marked proton patients; photon patients lost diversity and naive cells. Larger post-nadir TCR diversity loss correlated inversely with survival in deceased patients.

The V and J ends lost 1 base and 0 bases, in that order; junction bases with no gene match: 0. From germline, CDR1 is LGHNT and CDR2 FRNRAP. The CDR3 runs to 15 residues. Of note for this clone: What it binds is unknown.

The assay was immunoSEQ multiplex PCR, and TCRdb's table has in-frame clones only and misses some. The sample has 52,000 or so clones, approximately 92% seen once. This TCR was recovered from a woman between 40 and 50 years old with cholangiocarcinoma. The rearrangement joins TRBV12-5 to TRBJ2-1, with 7 bases identical to TRBD1. The sequencing here drew on peripheral blood, taken from a patient treated with photon-based radiotherapy. The CDR3 nucleotides read TGTGCTAGTGGTTTGGAGGGGGCCTCCTACAATGAGCAGTTCTTC. Translated, it gives CASGLEGASYNEQFF.